The present TCR beta chain was sequenced within a study of neurological immune-mediated disorders. The length of the CDR3 is 16 residues. Germline lookup yields CDR1 SGHRS and CDR2 YFSETQ. The method for making cDNA was 5'RACE, and it used 10-nucleotide random UMIs. Over 200 million TCR-beta sequences from 15-18 subjects were obtained in each sequencing run. One entry per CDR3 protein results from TCRdb running MiXCR on the 5' RACE reads. The repertoire holds 36,000 or so distinct CDR3 sequences, with 10% as singletons. General observations from the study: HTLV-1-associated myelopathy displayed the greatest TCR clonal expansion, and multiple sclerosis exhibited the smallest, lower than that of healthy controls.

Many counts were recorded for this clonotype. Its antigen is as yet unknown. Germline and junction disagree at one end, which may indicate a read error. This TCR was recovered from a woman aged 25 to 45 with HTLV-1-associated myelopathy (HAM/TSP). The specimen was PBMCs. The chain links TRBV5-1 to TRBJ2-3, with TRBD2 matching over 13 bases. This CDR3 reads CTSSRGLAGSTDTQYF. The CDR3 coding sequence is TGCACCAGCAGCAGGGGACTAGCGGGGAGCACAGATACGCAGTATTTT.